The subject of this entry is one T cell receptor (beta chain). The antigen it recognizes is unknown. No per-base quality is available; no much larger clone lies one base away. TCRbeta CDR3 regions were sequenced with the immunoSEQ Assay. After extraction, genomic DNA underwent amplification by bias-controlled multiplex PCR, followed by high-throughput sequencing. Per the authors' processing: To quantify the absolute abundance of each unique TCRbeta CDR3 region, sequences were collapsed and filtered. T cell fraction was estimated by normalizing TCRbeta template counts to usable DNA, which was measured by amplifying reference genes present in all nucleated cells. Repertoire TCRs were annotated as SARS-CoV-2-specific by exact matching of V gene, CDR3 amino acid sequence and J gene to a known reactive TCR set. The reference SARS-CoV-2 TCR set was derived from MIRA and filtered for enrichment in COVID-19-positive ImmuneCODE repertoires, a step that removed public or cross-reactive TCRs. Drawing on the MIRA antigens, annotated TCRs were analysed further at the level of specific ORF or position within ORF. Depth was the summed frequency of annotated unique rearrangements, while breadth was defined as annotated unique rearrangements over total unique productive rearrangements. Group comparisons of TCR breadth used two-sided Wilcoxon rank-sum tests. Entries here come from immuneACCESS through TCRdb and include only in-frame sequences with V and J called. Some clones fail to appear in such tables; in the studies checked, an unresolved V gene covers under half of the shortfall, and the cause of the remainder is unknown. V, J and clone size reflect that table, while D and trimming were determined from the DNA. This sample has hundreds of thousands of clones in its table, and roughly 89% of those were observed once. The top ten hold approximately 2.5% of the sample.

What the treatment or condition label conveys for this sample: about 20 received Ad26.COV2.S at low or high dose, single or two shots; about five received placebo; per-sample allocation not given. For vaccine and placebo recipients, repertoires were sequenced using samples collected on day 63 after the first injection. In Cohort 1b, around 23 adults aged 18-55 years were enrolled at a single site in Boston, USA, between 29 July and 7 August 2020. Ad26.COV2.S was a replication-incompetent adenovirus type 26 vector expressing a prefusion-stabilized SARS-CoV-2 spike protein from the original Wuhan strain. The record originates from a study of Ad26.COV2.S vaccination and SARS-CoV-2 variants (dated by TCRdb to about 2021). Concerning the study at large: Donors in the vaccine arm were drawn from COV1001, a phase I-IIa trial of Ad26.COV2.S in healthy adults that was multicentre, randomized, double-blind and placebo-controlled. Participants in the trial were split at random into five groups of five each, receiving low-dose or high-dose Ad26.COV2.S once or twice, or else placebo on both occasions. Ad26.COV2.S was administered intramuscularly at 5 x 10^10 or 1 x 10^11 viral particles, either as a single shot or as two shots given 56 days apart. TCRbeta repertoire sequencing was used to assess the specificity and breadth of SARS-CoV-2-reactive T cell receptors after Ad26.COV2.S vaccination. A total of 32 samples were included in the TCR-sequenced set, comprising 19 Ad26.COV2.S vaccine recipients, 5 placebo recipients and 8 SARS-CoV-2 convalescent individuals. Throughout the experiments and outcome assessment, investigators stayed blinded to trial group allocation. The research as a whole found: Non-spike TCR breadth was comparable between vaccine and placebo recipients, consistent with the vaccine containing only spike. Higher spike-specific TCR breadth was observed in Ad26.COV2.S recipients than in placebo recipients (P = 0.0014). The authors noted that total T cell responses may have been underestimated by the TCR breadth and depth analyses. After vaccination, spike-specific CD8+ and CD4+ T cell responses were reported to show substantial breadth. The study was not powered to compare responses between vaccine doses or regimens.

The germline V gene yields SGHRS for CDR1 and YFSETQ for CDR2. The trim is 3 bases for V and 0 bases for J, with a gap of 7 bases between the germline ends. The CDR3 measures 14 amino acids from cysteine to phenylalanine. Just the 42-base CDR3 DNA is kept, in frame starting at base 1. The chain joins TRBV5-1 to TRBJ2-1, with TRBD1 as a weak D call on 5 bases. The source material was peripheral blood, sampled in a trial of Ad26.COV2.S vaccine versus placebo. The TCR was taken from a person aged 18-65 years who received the Ad26.COV2.S COVID-19 vaccine or a placebo. The CDR3 protein sequence reads: CASSSGHSYNEQFF. The sequenced DNA is TGCGCCAGCAGCTCAGGACACTCCTACAATGAGCAGTTCTTC.